This T cell receptor (beta chain) was captured in a study of breast tumors, draining lymph nodes, adjacent tissues. CDR1 and CDR2 from the germline V gene are MNHEY and SMNVEV (reference sequence). V lost 5 bases to trimming and J lost 4 bases, with 9 bases between them. The CDR3 totals 13 residues. Using its own MiXCR run on the multiplex PCR reads, TCRdb lists one record per CDR3 protein. The sample shows some 130,000 distinct CDR3 sequences, approximately 20% of them seen only once. On this clonotype itself: Its antigen is unidentified.

Samples came from axillary lymph nodes draining the breast cancer. General study results and limits: Tumors had less TCR diversity than lymph nodes, more than nontumor tissue. That most tumor T cells come from lymph nodes remained unproven. Tumor and nontumor repertoires were significantly more similar in luminal-like than in basal-like breast cancer. Most tumor T cells seemingly derive from lymph node, then expand in tumor.

Specimen: axillary lymph node tissue. This clonotype was sampled from a female donor with breast cancer. Some clones in this sample may be carry-over from other donors' samples. J is TRBJ1-5 and V is TRBV27; no clear D gene. The CDR3 region is CASSPTINQPQHF. The CDR3 DNA follows: TGTGCCAGCAGTCCTACAATAAATCAGCCCCAGCATTTT.